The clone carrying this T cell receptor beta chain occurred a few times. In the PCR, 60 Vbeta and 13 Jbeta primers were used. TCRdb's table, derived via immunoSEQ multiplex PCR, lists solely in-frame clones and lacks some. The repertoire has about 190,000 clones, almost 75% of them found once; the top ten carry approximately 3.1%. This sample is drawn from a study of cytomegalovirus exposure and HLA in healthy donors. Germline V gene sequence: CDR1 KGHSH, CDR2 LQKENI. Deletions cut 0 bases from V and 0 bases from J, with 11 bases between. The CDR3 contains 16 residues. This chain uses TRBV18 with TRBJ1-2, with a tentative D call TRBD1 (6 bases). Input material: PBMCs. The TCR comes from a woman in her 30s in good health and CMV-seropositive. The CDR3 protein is CASSPPSGDPNYGYTF. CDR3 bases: TGTGCCAGCTCACCACCGTCAGGGGATCCTAACTATGGCTACACCTTC. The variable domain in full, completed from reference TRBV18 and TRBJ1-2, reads NAGVMQNPRHLVRRRGQEARLRCSPMKGHSHVYWYRQLPEEGLKFMVYLQKENIIDESGMPKERFSAEFPKEGPSILRIQQVVRGDSAAYFCASSPPSGDPNYGYTFGSGTRLTVV.